Below, 25 T cell receptor beta chains from the same sample are listed, as sequenced in a study of blood T cell repertoires in COVID-19. Repertoires were generated with immunoSEQ multiplex PCR, while TCRdb's copy carries only in-frame clones and drops some. The table has about 250,000 clones, over 70% seen once. Specimen: peripheral blood. These receptors came from a middle-aged man with acute or convalescent COVID-19.

CDR3 in amino acids: CAINLRQGYVNEQFF. The CDR3 DNA sequence: TGTGCCATCAACCTTCGACAGGGGTATGTCAATGAGCAGTTCTTC. The rearrangement links TRBV10-3 to TRBJ2-1; 8 bases are a match to TRBD1. The junction had 11 bases not matched to a gene; V was cut back by 7 bases and J by 6 bases. In germline, CDR1 is ENHRY, CDR2 SYGVKD. The CDR3 consists of 15 residues.

The table lists this clone with a count of one. The CDR3 DNA is TGCGCCAGCAGCGGGGGACTAGCGGGAGGACAAGAGACCCAGTACTTC. Amino acid sequence: CASSGGLAGGQETQYF. The chain has TRBV5-1 and TRBJ2-5, with TRBD2 matching over 15 bases. After removal of 4 bases from V and 2 bases from J, the junction contained 3 bases not matched to a gene. This CDR3 region has 16 residues. The V gene's germline CDR1 is SGHRS and CDR2 YFSETQ.

The gene calls are TRBV5-4 and TRBJ2-7; 11 positions agree with TRBD2. Germline CDR1 SGHNT, CDR2 YYREEE (reference sequence). The CDR3 loop spans 15 amino acids. With 1 base clipped from V and 3 bases from J, the junction kept 3 bases outside the gene matches. The CDR3 here is CASSLRLAGSYEQYF. The CDR3 region has the DNA TGTGCCAGCAGCTTGAGACTAGCGGGGAGCTACGAGCAGTACTTC.

In its sample, this clone was seen once. The V call is TRBV5-4, the J call TRBJ1-2; no clear D. The CDR3 consists of 13 residues. CDR1 and CDR2 (germline): SGHNT, YYREEE (reference sequence). V lost 1 base to trimming and J lost 7 bases, with 11 bases between them. CDR3 in DNA: TGTGCCAGCAGCTTGATTGGGTCAGGTGGCTACACCTTC. Its protein is CASSLIGSGGYTF. The full variable domain, completed using reference TRBV5-4 and TRBJ1-2, is ETGVTQSPTHLIKTRGQQVTLRCSSQSGHNTVSWYQQALGQGPQFIFQYYREEENGRGNFPPRFSGLQFPNYSSELNVNALELDDSALYLCASSLIGSGGYTFGSGTRLTVV.

The chain uses TRBV7-2 and TRBJ1-6, with D possibly being TRBD1 (5 bases). Germline loops: CDR1 SGHTA, CDR2 FQGNSA. The CDR3 has 17 residues. The V end lost 0 bases, the J end lost 7 bases, and 16 bases lay between the germline ends. CDR3 sequence (DNA): TGTGCCAGCAGCTTAGCGGCTGGGGGGAACTTCAATTCACCCCTCCACTTT. As protein: CASSLAAGGNFNSPLHF.

V gene TRBV5-1 combines with J gene TRBJ2-7; tentative D call: TRBD1 (6 bases). The V and J ends lost 4 bases and 4 bases respectively, with 18 bases between them. CDR3 size: 15 residues. CDR1 and CDR2 (germline): SGHRS, YFSETQ. CDR3: CASSVRAPGAYEQYF. The CDR3, as DNA: TGCGCCAGCAGCGTCCGGGCCCCAGGGGCGTACGAGCAGTACTTC.

The chain recombines TRBV19 with TRBJ1-5; possible D gene TRBD1, 5 bases. Per germline, CDR1 LNHDA and CDR2 SQIVND (reference sequence). The CDR3 runs to 14 residues. V lost 3 bases to trimming and J lost 6 bases, with 12 bases between them. CDR3 in DNA: TGTGCCAGTAGTATGGCAGGGTTGGGTCAGCCCCAGCATTTT. Translation: CASSMAGLGQPQHF.

The rearrangement joins TRBV2 to TRBJ2-4; 8 bases match TRBD1. Germline V gene lookup returns CDR1 SNHLY and CDR2 FYNNEI. Trimming cost V 5 bases and J 0 bases; bases outside gene matches: 6. This CDR3 contains 16 residues. The CDR3 DNA reads TGTGCCAGCAGTTTGCCAGGGGGCAGAGCCAAAAACATTCAGTACTTC. This gives the protein CASSLPGGRAKNIQYF.

This CDR3 is CASKPPGTRSGQPQHF. The CDR3 DNA reads TGTGCCAGCAAGCCACCGGGGACAAGGTCCGGTCAGCCCCAGCATTTT. This chain connects TRBV2 to TRBJ1-5; perhaps TRBD1 as D (6 bases). Per the germline V gene, CDR1 is SNHLY and CDR2 is FYNNEI. V was trimmed by 7 bases and J by 6 bases, leaving 22 bases between them. This CDR3 comprises 16 residues.

The chain recombines TRBV11-2 with TRBJ1-6; 8 bases fit TRBD1. The ends lost 4 bases at V and 8 bases at J; junction bases unmatched: 7. The CDR3 runs 15 residues. From germline, CDR1 is SGHAT and CDR2 FQNNGV. In nucleotides, the CDR3 is TGTGCCAGCAGCTCAAATCCAGGGGGCGATTCACCCCTCCACTTT. Amino acids: CASSSNPGGDSPLHF.

The chain has TRBV19 and TRBJ1-1, with D possibly being TRBD1 (5 bases). The V end lost 5 bases, the J end lost 0 bases, and 10 bases lay between the germline ends. CDR1 is LNHDA and CDR2 is SQIVND in the germline V gene (reference sequence). This CDR3 is 14 amino acids long. CDR3 loop: CASSVTGVNTEAFF. The CDR3, as DNA: TGTGCCAGTAGTGTGACGGGGGTGAACACTGAAGCTTTCTTT.

The V gene is TRBV27, the J gene TRBJ2-7, with 7 nucleotides matching TRBD2. Looked up from germline, CDR1 is MNHEY and CDR2 is SMNVEV (reference sequence). The CDR3 sequence is 13 residues long. With V trimmed by 5 bases and J by 2 bases, 3 bases remained unmatched. This CDR3 reads CASSAGTTYEQYF. CDR3 nucleotide sequence: TGTGCCAGCAGTGCCGGGACTACCTACGAGCAGTACTTC.

This chain links TRBV5-4 with TRBJ2-2; the match to TRBD1 covers 8 bases. Germline V gene data show CDR1 as SGHNT and CDR2 as YYREEE (reference sequence). Trimming at V came to 3 bases and at J to 5 bases, leaving 6 bases not matched to a gene. The CDR3 covers 15 residues. The CDR3 here is CASSSGGAGTGELFF. CDR3 nucleotides: TGTGCCAGCAGCTCAGGGGGCGCGGGAACCGGGGAGCTGTTTTTT.

Only one count was recorded for this clone. The chain employs TRBV11-3 and TRBJ2-2; the D gene is possibly TRBD1 (5 bases). Trimming shortened V by 5 bases and J by 6 bases, and 19 bases separated the two germline ends. Looked up from germline, CDR1 is SGHNT and CDR2 is YENEEA. The CDR3 is 16 amino acids. CDR3 DNA: TGTGCCAGCAGCCAAGGACATGCAGGGTATTCCGGGGAGCTGTTTTTT. It yields the protein CASSQGHAGYSGELFF.

This chain connects TRBV30 to TRBJ2-1, with D possibly matching TRBD2 (6 bases). V lost 0 bases and J 9 bases, leaving 15 bases between the germline ends. The germline V gene has CDR1 GTSNPN and CDR2 SVGIG (reference sequence). The CDR3 runs 14 residues. CDR3 protein: CAWSVLRREGEQFF. The CDR3 coding sequence is TGTGCCTGGAGTGTACTTAGGAGGGAAGGTGAGCAGTTCTTC.

V is TRBV5-4 and J is TRBJ2-7; TRBD2 aligns across 13 bases. Germline V gene sequence: CDR1 SGHNT, CDR2 YYREEE (reference sequence). The trim removed 5 bases at V and 6 bases at J, leaving 8 bases unmatched. The CDR3 contains 15 residues. CDR3 DNA sequence: TGTGCCAGCAGTTGGACTAGCGGGAGATCCAGCGAGCAGTACTTC. Its protein product is CASSWTSGRSSEQYF.

The chain couples TRBV6-4 to TRBJ2-2; 8 bases are shared with TRBD1. This CDR3 spans 15 amino acids. Trimming at V came to 2 bases and at J to 4 bases, leaving 3 bases not matched to a gene. Germline lookup yields CDR1 MRHNA and CDR2 SNTAGT. The CDR3 reads CASSDKTGATGELFF. Here the CDR3 DNA reads TGTGCCAGCAGTGACAAGACAGGGGCCACCGGGGAGCTGTTTTTT.

For the CDR3, the DNA is TGTGCCAGCAGCTTGGTTTTAGGGAGGGGAACTGAAGCTTTCTTT. This encodes CASSLVLGRGTEAFF. The chain recombines TRBV5-8 with TRBJ1-1, with a weak D call TRBD1 (5 bases). The CDR3 runs 15 residues. Germline CDR1 reads SGHTS; CDR2 reads YDEGEE. V lost 0 bases and J 5 bases, leaving 14 bases between the germline ends.

The chain employs TRBV5-1 and TRBJ2-2, with D tentatively TRBD1 (7 bases). This CDR3 has 17 residues. The germline V gene encodes CDR1 SGHRS and CDR2 YFSETQ. Trimming removed 0 bases at V and 1 base at J, with 13 bases between. The CDR3 nucleotides read TGCGCCAGCAGCTTGGCCCCTCAGGGGGGGAACACCGGGGAGCTGTTTTTT. Protein: CASSLAPQGGNTGELFF.

The chain combines TRBV7-2 with TRBJ2-5; D call uncertain. Germline assignment: CDR1 SGHTA and CDR2 FQGNSA. The length of the CDR3 is 15 residues. Trimming stripped 1 base from V and 0 bases from J, with 9 bases between. The CDR3 DNA sequence: TGTGCCAGCAGCTTAGTTTCTGGCTACCAAGAGACCCAGTACTTC. Protein product: CASSLVSGYQETQYF.

The chain joins TRBV4-2 to TRBJ1-2; 7 bases align to TRBD1. This CDR3 comprises 14 residues. V lost 3 bases, J lost 6 bases, and 7 bases stayed unmatched. The germline gives CDR1 LGHNA, CDR2 YNFKEQ. The CDR3 spells CASSQYRGRDGYTF. The CDR3, as DNA: TGTGCCAGCAGCCAGTACAGGGGACGTGATGGCTACACCTTC.

This clone was seen a few times. The chain combines TRBV6-2 or TRBV6-3 with TRBJ2-7, with TRBD2 identical over 7 bases. The CDR3 has 16 residues. After removal of 4 bases from V and 2 bases from J, the junction contained 11 bases not matched to a gene. CDR1 MNHEY and CDR2 SVGEGT come from the germline V gene. CDR3 region: CASSSPFRAGAYEQYF. The CDR3 nucleotides are TGTGCCAGCAGTTCCCCCTTTCGGGCGGGAGCCTACGAGCAGTACTTC.

This chain connects TRBV10-2 to TRBJ2-2; a possible D gene is TRBD1 (5 bases). The V end lost 8 bases, the J end lost 0 bases, and 10 bases lay between the germline ends. CDR1 is WSHSY, CDR2 SAAADI, per germline. CDR3 length equals 14 residues. The CDR3 coding sequence is TGCGCCAGCCTATCGACAGCGAACACCGGGGAGCTGTTTTTT. It translates to CASLSTANTGELFF.

The V gene is TRBV11-2, the J gene TRBJ2-5; TRBD2 agrees at 7 bases. The CDR3 extends over 16 amino acids. Unmatched junction bases numbered 9, after V lost 5 bases and J lost 0 bases. Germline loops: CDR1 SGHAT, CDR2 FQNNGV. The chain's CDR3 is CASSPSGRAYQETQYF. CDR3 nucleotide sequence: TGTGCCAGCAGCCCAAGTGGGAGGGCGTACCAAGAGACCCAGTACTTC.

A single count supports this clone. The rearrangement joins TRBV6-1 to TRBJ1-1; TRBD1 might be the D (5 bases). V was shortened by 3 bases and J by 3 bases, with 11 bases between the two germline ends. The CDR3 totals 14 residues. The V gene's germline CDR1 is MNHNS and CDR2 SASEGT. CDR3 residues: CASSEGGRYTEAFF. CDR3 bases: TGTGCCAGCAGTGAGGGGGGACGGTACACTGAAGCTTTCTTT.